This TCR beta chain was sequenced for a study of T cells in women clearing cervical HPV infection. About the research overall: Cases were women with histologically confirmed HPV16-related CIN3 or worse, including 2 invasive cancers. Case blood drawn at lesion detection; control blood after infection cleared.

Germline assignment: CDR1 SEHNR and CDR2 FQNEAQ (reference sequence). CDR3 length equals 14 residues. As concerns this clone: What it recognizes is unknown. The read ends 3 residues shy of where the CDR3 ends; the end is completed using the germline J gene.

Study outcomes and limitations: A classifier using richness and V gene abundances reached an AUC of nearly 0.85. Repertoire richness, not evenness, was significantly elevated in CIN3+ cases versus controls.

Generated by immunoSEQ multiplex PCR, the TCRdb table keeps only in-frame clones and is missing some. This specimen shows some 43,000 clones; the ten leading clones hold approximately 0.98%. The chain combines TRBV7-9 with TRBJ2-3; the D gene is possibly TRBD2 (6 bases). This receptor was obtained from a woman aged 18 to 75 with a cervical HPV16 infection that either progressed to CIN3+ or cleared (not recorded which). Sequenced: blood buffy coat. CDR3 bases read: TGTGCCAGCAGCTCGGGCGGGGTAAATCAGCCG. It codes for CASSSGGVNQP. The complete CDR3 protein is CASSSGGVNQPQYF.